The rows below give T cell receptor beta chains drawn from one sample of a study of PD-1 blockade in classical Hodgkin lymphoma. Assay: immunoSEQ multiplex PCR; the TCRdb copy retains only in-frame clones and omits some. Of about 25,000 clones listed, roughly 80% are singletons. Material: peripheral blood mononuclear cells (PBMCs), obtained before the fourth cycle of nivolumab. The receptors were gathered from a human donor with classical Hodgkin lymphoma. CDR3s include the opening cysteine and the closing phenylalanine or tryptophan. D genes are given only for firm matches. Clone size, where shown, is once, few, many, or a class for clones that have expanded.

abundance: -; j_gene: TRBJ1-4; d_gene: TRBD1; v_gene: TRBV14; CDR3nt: TGTGCCAGCAGCCAAGTCTGGACAGGGGAATGGTTTTTT; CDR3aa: CASSQVWTGEWFF
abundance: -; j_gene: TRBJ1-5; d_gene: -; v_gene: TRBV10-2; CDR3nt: TGCGCCAGCAGTGAGTCGAGAGATAGCAATCAGCCCCAGCATTTT; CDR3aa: CASSESRDSNQPQHF
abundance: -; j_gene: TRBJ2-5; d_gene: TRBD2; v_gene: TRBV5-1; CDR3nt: TGCGCCAGCAGCGGACTAGCGGGGGGACAAGAGACCCAGTACTTC; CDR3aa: CASSGLAGGQETQYF
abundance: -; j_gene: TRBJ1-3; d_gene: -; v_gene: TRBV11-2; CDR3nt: TGTGCCAGCACCTCGGATGCGGAAACTGGAAACACCATATATTTT; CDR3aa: CASTSDAETGNTIYF
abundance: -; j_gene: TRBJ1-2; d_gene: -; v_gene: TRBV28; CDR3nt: TGTGCCAGCAGTTTAAGGGAGACCCACTATGGCTACACCTTC; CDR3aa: CASSLRETHYGYTF
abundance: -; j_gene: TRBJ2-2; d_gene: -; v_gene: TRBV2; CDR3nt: TGTGCCCTCAGTGACCGGCGGGGCACCGGGGAGCTGTTTTTT; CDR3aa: CALSDRRGTGELFF
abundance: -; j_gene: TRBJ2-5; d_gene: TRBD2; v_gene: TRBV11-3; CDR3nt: TGTGCCAGCAGCTTAGGTGGGACTAGCGGGAGCGGCGAGACCCAGTACTTC; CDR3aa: CASSLGGTSGSGETQYF
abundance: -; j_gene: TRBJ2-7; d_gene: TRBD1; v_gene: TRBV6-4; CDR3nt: TGTGCCAGCAGTGGACAGGGGGGTTTCTACGAGCAGTACTTC; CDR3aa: CASSGQGGFYEQYF
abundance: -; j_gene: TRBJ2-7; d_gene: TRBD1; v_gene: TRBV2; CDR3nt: TGTGCCAGCAGCAGGGGGACAGGGGGCGCCGAGCAGTACTTC; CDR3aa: CASSRGTGGAEQYF
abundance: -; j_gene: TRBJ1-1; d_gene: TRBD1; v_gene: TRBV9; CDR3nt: TGTGCCAGCACCTCCGTCACAGGGGGGACAATGAACACTGAAGCTTTCTTT; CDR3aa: CASTSVTGGTMNTEAFF
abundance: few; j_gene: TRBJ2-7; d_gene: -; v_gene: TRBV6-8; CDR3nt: TGTGCCAGCAGTTACGCGGGACAGACCACCCCTACGAAGCAGTACTTC; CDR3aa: CASSYAGQTTPTKQYF
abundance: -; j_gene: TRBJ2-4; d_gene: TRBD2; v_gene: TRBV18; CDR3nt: TGTGCCAGCTCACCAGCGTCTAGCGGCACTCTAGCCAAAAACATTCAGTACTTC; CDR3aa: CASSPASSGTLAKNIQYF
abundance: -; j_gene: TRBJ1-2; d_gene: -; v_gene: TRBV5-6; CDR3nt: TGTGCCAGCAGCTTGAAGAACTATGGCTACACCTTC; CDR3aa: CASSLKNYGYTF
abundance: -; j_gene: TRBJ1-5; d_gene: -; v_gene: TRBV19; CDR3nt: TGTGCCAGTAGTGACCCGTATCAGCCCCAGCATTTT; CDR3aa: CASSDPYQPQHF
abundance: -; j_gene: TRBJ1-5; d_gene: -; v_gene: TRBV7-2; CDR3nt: TGTGCCAGCGGGAGCAATCAGCCCCAGCATTTT; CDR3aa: CASGSNQPQHF
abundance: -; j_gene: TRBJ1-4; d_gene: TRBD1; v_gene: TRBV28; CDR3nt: TGTGCCAGCAATGGCTATCTTAAACCAACCGGGACAGGGAATCTAAGGTCAACTAATGAAAAACTGTTTTTT; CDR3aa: CASNGYLKPTGTGNLRSTNEKLFF
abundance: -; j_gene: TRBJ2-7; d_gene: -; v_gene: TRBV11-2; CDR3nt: TGTGCCAGCAGCTTTCCCGGGGGGCGTCGCGAGCAGTACTTC; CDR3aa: CASSFPGGRREQYF
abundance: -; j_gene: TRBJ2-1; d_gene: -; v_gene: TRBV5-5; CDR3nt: TGTGCCAGCAGCTTAAGCCGCTACAATGAGCAGTTCTTC; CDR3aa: CASSLSRYNEQFF
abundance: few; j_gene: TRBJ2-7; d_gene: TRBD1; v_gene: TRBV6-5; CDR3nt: TGTGCCAGCAGTTACTCCGGGACAGGGACCTACGAGCAGTACTTC; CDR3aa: CASSYSGTGTYEQYF
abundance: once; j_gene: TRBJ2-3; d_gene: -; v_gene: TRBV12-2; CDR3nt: TGTGCAAGTCGCTGGGGACTAGCGGCCTTAAGCACAGATACGCAGTATTTT; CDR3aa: CASRWGLAALSTDTQYF
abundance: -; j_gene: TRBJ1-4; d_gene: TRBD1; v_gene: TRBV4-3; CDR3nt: TGCGCCAGCAGCCAAGAGGACCTTAAGAGGGGGCGCCTTCATGGTGAAAAACTGTTTTTT; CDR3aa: CASSQEDLKRGRLHGEKLFF
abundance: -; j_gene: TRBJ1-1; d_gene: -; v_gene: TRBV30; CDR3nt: TGTGCCTGGATATTCGGGGCAAAGGGAGCTTTCTTT; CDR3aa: CAWIFGAKGAFF
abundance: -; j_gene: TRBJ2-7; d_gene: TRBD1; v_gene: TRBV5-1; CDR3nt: TGCGCCAGCAGCCCGACAGGGGGCATCTACGAGCAGTACTTC; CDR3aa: CASSPTGGIYEQYF
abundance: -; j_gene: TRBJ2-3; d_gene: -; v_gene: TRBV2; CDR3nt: TGTGCCAGCAGTTTCGACAGCGGACAGATTAAAGATACGCAGTATTTT; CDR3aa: CASSFDSGQIKDTQYF
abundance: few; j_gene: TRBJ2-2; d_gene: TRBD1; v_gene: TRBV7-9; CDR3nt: TGTGCCAGCAGCTTAGTAGGGGGCCCCACCGGGGAGCTGTTTTTT; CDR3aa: CASSLVGGPTGELFF
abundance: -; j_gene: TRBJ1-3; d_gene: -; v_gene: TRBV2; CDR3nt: TGTGCCAGCAGGGACGGGGGTCTCTCTGGAAACACCATATATTTT; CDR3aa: CASRDGGLSGNTIYF
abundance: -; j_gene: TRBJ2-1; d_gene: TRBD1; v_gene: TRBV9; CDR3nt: TGTGCCAGCAGCTTCCGGGACAGGGGATACAATGAGCAGTTCTTC; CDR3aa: CASSFRDRGYNEQFF
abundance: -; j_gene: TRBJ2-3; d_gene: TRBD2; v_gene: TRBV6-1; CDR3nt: TGTGCCAGCATGGGACTAGCGGTAACGCAGTATTTT; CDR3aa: CASMGLAVTQYF
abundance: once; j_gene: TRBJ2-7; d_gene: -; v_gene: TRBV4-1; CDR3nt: TGCGCCAGCAGCCAAGAGGGAAACGAGCAGTACTTC; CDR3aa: CASSQEGNEQYF
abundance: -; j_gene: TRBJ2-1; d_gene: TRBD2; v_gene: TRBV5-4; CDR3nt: TGTGCCAGCAGCTTTGCACTAGCGGGAGACGGCAATGAGCAGTTCTTC; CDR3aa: CASSFALAGDGNEQFF
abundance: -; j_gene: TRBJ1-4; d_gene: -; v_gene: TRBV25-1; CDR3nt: TGTGCCAGCAGTGCTCCGGGACACCTACATGAAAAACTGTTTTTT; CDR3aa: CASSAPGHLHEKLFF
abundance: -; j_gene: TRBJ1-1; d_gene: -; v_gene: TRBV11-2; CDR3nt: TGTGCCAGCAGCTCCTCATGGGACACTGAAGCTTTCTTT; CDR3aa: CASSSSWDTEAFF
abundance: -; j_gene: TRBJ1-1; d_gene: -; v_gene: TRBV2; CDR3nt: TGTGCCAGCAGTAAACAGATTAGCACTGAAGCTTTCTTT; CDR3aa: CASSKQISTEAFF
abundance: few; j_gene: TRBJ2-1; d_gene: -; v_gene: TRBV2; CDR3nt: TGTGCCAGCAGTGATATAATCTACAATGAGCAGTTCTTC; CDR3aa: CASSDIIYNEQFF
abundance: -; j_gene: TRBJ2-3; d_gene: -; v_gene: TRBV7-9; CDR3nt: TGTGCCAGCTTGGAGTGGGATAACACAGATACGCAGTATTTT; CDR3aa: CASLEWDNTDTQYF
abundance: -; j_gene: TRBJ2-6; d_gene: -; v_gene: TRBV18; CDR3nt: TGTGCCAGCTCACCACCGGGGGACGCAGATAGGGTTACTGGGGCCAACGTCCTGACTTTC; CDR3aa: CASSPPGDADRVTGANVLTF
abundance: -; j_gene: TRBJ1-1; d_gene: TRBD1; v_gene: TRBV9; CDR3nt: TGTGCCAGCAGCGTAGCTGGACAGGGATACACTGAAGCTTTCTTT; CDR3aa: CASSVAGQGYTEAFF
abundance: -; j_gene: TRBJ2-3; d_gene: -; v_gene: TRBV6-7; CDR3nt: TGTGCCAGCAGTTACTCGGAGCGGCGCACAGATACGCAGTATTTT; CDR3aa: CASSYSERRTDTQYF
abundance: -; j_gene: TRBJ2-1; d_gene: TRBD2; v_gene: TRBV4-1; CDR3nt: TGCGCCAGCAGCCCCTCCCTTAGGCCTAGCGGGGGGGCGTACAATGAGCAGTTCTTC; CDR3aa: CASSPSLRPSGGAYNEQFF
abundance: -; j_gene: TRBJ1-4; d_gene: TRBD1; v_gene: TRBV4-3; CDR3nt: TGCGCCAGCAGCCAAGCGACAGGGAGGTGGGAAAAACTGTTTTTT; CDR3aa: CASSQATGRWEKLFF
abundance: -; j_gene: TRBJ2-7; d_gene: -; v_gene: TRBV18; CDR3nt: TGTGCCAGCTCACCGAAAACAGGCCCGGGAGAGCAGTACTTC; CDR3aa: CASSPKTGPGEQYF
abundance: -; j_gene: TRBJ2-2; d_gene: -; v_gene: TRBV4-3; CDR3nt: TGCGCCAGCAGCCAAGGGGGACCTCCCTGGGAGGACACCGGGGAGCTGTTTTTT; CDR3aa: CASSQGGPPWEDTGELFF
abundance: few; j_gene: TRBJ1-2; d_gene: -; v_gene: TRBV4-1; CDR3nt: TGCGCCAGCAGCCAAGGCCCGGGAGACGGCTACACCTTC; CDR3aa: CASSQGPGDGYTF
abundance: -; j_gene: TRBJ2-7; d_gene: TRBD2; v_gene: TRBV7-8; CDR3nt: TGTGCCAGCAGCTCTCGGGGGAGGACTAGCGGGAGGTACGCCTCCTACGAGCAGTACTTC; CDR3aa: CASSSRGRTSGRYASYEQYF
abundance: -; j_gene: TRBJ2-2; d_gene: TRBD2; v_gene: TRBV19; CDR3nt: TGTGCCAGTAGGGTAGCGGGGACCGGGGAGCTGTTTTTT; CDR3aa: CASRVAGTGELFF
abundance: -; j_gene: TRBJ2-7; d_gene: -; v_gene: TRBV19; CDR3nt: TGTGCCAGTAGTATAAATAGCGGAGTGACCTACGAGCAGTACTTC; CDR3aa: CASSINSGVTYEQYF
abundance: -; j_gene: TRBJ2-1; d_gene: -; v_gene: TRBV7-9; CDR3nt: TGTGCCAGCGGAGATAATTGGACCTATGAGCAGTTCTTC; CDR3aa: CASGDNWTYEQFF
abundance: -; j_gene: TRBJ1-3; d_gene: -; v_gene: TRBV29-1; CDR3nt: TGCAGCGTTGTGGTCACCGGGACCTCTGGAAACACCATATATTTT; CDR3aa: CSVVVTGTSGNTIYF
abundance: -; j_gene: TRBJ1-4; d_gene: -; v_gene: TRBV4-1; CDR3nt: TGCGCCAGCAGCTCGCGACAGGCACAGGGCGAAAAACTGTTTTTT; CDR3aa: CASSSRQAQGEKLFF
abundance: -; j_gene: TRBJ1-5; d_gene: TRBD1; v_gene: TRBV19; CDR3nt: TGTGCCAGTAGTTTCAGGACAGGGAATCAGCCCCAGCATTTT; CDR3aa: CASSFRTGNQPQHF
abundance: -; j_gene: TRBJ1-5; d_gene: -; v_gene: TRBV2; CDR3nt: TGTGCCAGCAGTGAACGGTATAGCAATCAGCCCCAGCATTTT; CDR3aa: CASSERYSNQPQHF
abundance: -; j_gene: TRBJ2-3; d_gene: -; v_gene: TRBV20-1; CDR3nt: TGCAGTGCCTCTCGGAGGGATACGCAGTATTTT; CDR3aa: CSASRRDTQYF
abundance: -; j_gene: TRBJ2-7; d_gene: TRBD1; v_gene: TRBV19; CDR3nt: TGTGCCAGTAGCCCCGGGAGCCGGACAGGGGGCTCCTACGAGCAGTACTTC; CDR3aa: CASSPGSRTGGSYEQYF
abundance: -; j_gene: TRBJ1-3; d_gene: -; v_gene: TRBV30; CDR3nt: TGTGCCTGGATTAGGAGGGACTCTGGAAACACCATATATTTT; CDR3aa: CAWIRRDSGNTIYF
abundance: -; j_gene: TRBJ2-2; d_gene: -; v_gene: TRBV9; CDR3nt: TGTGCCAGCAATTGGGGCCGAGCGGCGAACACCGGGGAGCTGTTTTTT; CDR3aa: CASNWGRAANTGELFF
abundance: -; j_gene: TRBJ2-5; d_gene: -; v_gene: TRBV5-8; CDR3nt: TGTGCCAGCAGCCGGGGACTCCGCGAGGTGACCCAGTACTTC; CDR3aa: CASSRGLREVTQYF
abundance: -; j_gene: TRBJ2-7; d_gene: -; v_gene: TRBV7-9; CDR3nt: TGTGCCAGCCGAAATAGCTACGAGCAGTACTTC; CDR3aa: CASRNSYEQYF
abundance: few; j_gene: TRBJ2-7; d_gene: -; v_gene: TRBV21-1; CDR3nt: TGTGCCAGCAGCAAAAAGGGTCGGGCCTGCCGGGAGCAGTACTTC; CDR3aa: CASSKKGRACREQYF
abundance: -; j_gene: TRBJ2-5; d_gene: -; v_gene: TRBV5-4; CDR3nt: TGTGCCAGCAGCTTGAAACTAGCTTCTCAAGAGACCCAGTACTTC; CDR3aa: CASSLKLASQETQYF